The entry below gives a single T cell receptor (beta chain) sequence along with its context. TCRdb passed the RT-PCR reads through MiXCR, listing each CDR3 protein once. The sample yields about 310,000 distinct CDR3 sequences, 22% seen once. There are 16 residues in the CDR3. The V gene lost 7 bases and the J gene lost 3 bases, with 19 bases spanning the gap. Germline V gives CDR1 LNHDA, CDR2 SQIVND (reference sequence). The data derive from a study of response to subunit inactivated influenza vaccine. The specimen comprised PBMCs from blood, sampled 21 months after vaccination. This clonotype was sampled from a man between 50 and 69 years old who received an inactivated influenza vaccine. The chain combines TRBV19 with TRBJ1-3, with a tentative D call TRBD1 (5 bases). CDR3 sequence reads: CASNLRGPTIGNTIYF. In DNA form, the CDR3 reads TGTGCCAGTAACCTAAGGGGACCCACGATTGGAAACACCATATATTTT.